This T cell receptor (beta chain) was sequenced in a study of T cell responses to AZD1222 COVID-19 vaccine. Overall study results and limits: Donors in the cohort were predominantly white British and more often female, and clonal diversity was possibly underestimated. When two AZD1222 doses had been given, Spike-specific TCR breadth and depth rose.

The data were produced by immunoSEQ multiplex PCR, yet TCRdb's version contains in-frame clones alone and is incomplete. This table holds more than 95,000 clones, 70% to 90% found once. This clone has just one count. The antigen remains unidentified. Trimming removed 1 base from V and 1 base from J; junction bases left unmatched: 4. Germline CDR1 is SGHRS and CDR2 is YFSETQ. The CDR3 is made up of 16 amino acids. The receptor was isolated from an adult in good health. Source: peripheral blood, taken on day 0 of AZD1222 vaccination. V gene TRBV5-1 combines with J gene TRBJ1-3; TRBD1 agrees at 8 bases. Here the CDR3 reads CASSLYGQGSGNTIYF. DNA for the CDR3: TGCGCCAGCAGCTTGTACGGACAGGGATCTGGAAACACCATATATTTT.